A single T cell receptor beta chain is shown here with its context. As every portion of the isolated RNA was reverse transcribed, the sequencing read expressed TCRB transcripts. The data were produced by immunoSEQ multiplex PCR, yet TCRdb's version contains in-frame clones alone and is incomplete. Of about 210,000 clones in the sample, roughly a tenth were seen once. This specimen belongs to a study of beta chain features in type 1 diabetes. The ends lost 5 bases at V and 6 bases at J; junction bases unmatched: 11. This CDR3 comprises 16 residues. The germline V gene encodes CDR1 SGHTA and CDR2 FQGNSA.

V and J are TRBV7-2 and TRBJ2-2; the match to TRBD1 covers 8 bases. Specimen: central memory CD4+ T cells from blood. This TCR came from a man younger than 35 in good health. The CDR3 spells CASSERTGWSAGELFF. The CDR3, as DNA: TGTGCCAGCAGCGAACGGACAGGGTGGTCGGCCGGGGAGCTGTTTTTT.